A single sample is the source of the 19 T cell receptor beta chains below, sequenced in a study of CD8 T cells in ankylosing spondylitis. Their antigen targets remain unknown. Study outcomes and limitations: Ankylosing spondylitis blood appeared to carry a characteristic TCR beta motif of under ten highly homologous variants.

MiXCR, applied by TCRdb to the 5' RACE reads, yields one record per CDR3 protein. The sample yields 200,000 to 250,000 distinct CDR3 sequences, approximately 20% seen once. The sequenced sample consisted of blood, either unsorted or a sorted T cell fraction (not recorded which). These receptors all come from a male donor with ankylosing spondylitis.

The chain carries TRBV3-1 and TRBJ2-7, with D perhaps TRBD1 or TRBD2 (5 bases each). V lost 7 bases and J lost 0, with 10 bases in between. Looked up from germline, CDR1 is LGHDT and CDR2 is YNNKEL (reference sequence). The CDR3 consists of 13 residues. CDR3 DNA: TGTGCCAGCAAGGGGACCCGCTCCTACGAGCAGTACTTC. As protein: CASKGTRSYEQYF.

This chain links TRBV2 with TRBJ2-1; D unresolved. CDR3 length: 16 amino acids. Per the germline V gene, CDR1 is SNHLY and CDR2 is FYNNEI. The ends were cut back, 5 bases at V and 0 bases at J, with 14 bases in the middle. In nucleotides, the CDR3 is TGTGCCAGCAGTTCCAGCCATCTGAGCTCCTACAATGAGCAGTTCTTC. It codes for CASSSSHLSSYNEQFF.

In its sample, this clonotype was seen a few times. The gene calls are TRBV29-1 and TRBJ2-1; D uncertain. CDR1 is SQVTM, CDR2 ANQGSEA, per germline. Trimming cost V 5 bases and J 3 bases, with 8 bases left between them. The CDR3 sequence is 12 residues long. CDR3 coding DNA: TGCAGCGTTCCCACAGTCTACAATGAGCAGTTCTTC. As protein: CSVPTVYNEQFF.

This rearrangement joins TRBV29-1 to TRBJ1-4; D is undetermined. The CDR3 is 13 amino acids. From germline, CDR1 is SQVTM and CDR2 ANQGSEA. V lost 6 bases, J lost 5 bases, and 13 bases lay in between. The CDR3 DNA sequence: TGCAGCGTCCACGTGGATATAAATGAAAAACTGTTTTTT. Amino acids: CSVHVDINEKLFF.

V usage is TRBV3-1 and J usage is TRBJ2-2; tentatively, D is TRBD2 (6 bases). The CDR3 runs 16 residues. Trimming stripped 3 bases from V and 1 base from J, with 12 bases between. The germline V gene has CDR1 LGHDT and CDR2 YNNKEL (reference sequence). CDR3 region: CASSQARRENTGELFF. In DNA form, the CDR3 reads TGTGCCAGCAGCCAGGCTCGGCGGGAGAACACCGGGGAGCTGTTTTTT.

This clonotype was observed many times. The rearrangement links TRBV29-1 to TRBJ2-1, with D possibly being TRBD2 (6 bases). This CDR3 region has 14 residues. CDR1 SQVTM and CDR2 ANQGSEA come from the germline V gene. V lost 4 bases, J lost 1 base, and 11 bases lay in between. The chain's CDR3 is CSVGGTPSYNEQFF. The CDR3 DNA reads as TGCAGCGTTGGCGGGACCCCTTCCTACAATGAGCAGTTCTTC.

This clonotype was counted between two and nine times. The rearrangement links TRBV7-9 to TRBJ1-2; D unresolved. Germline V CDR1 and CDR2: SEHNR, FQNEAQ (reference sequence). This CDR3 spans 12 amino acids. Trimming pared 0 bases from V and 10 bases from J, leaving 9 bases between. Here the CDR3 reads CASSLAEGYYTF. The CDR3 region has the DNA TGTGCCAGCAGCTTAGCGGAAGGGTACTACACCTTC.

The J gene is TRBJ2-2, the V gene TRBV12-3 or TRBV12-4, with TRBD2 matching 10 bases. Germline trimming cut 3 bases from V and 1 base from J; bases unmatched to any gene: 2. The CDR3 totals 16 residues. The chain's CDR3 is CASSLASGGNTGELFF. The CDR3 nucleotides are TGTGCCAGCAGTTTGGCTAGCGGGGGGAACACCGGGGAGCTGTTTTTT.

This clonotype was counted only a few times. The chain has TRBV14 and TRBJ2-7; maybe TRBD1 (6 bases). V was trimmed by 4 bases and J by 2 bases, leaving 12 bases between them. This CDR3 is built from 14 residues. The germline gives CDR1 SGHDN, CDR2 FVKESK. The CDR3 region is CASSPGDVAYEQYF. CDR3 nucleotide sequence: TGTGCCAGCAGCCCAGGGGATGTAGCCTACGAGCAGTACTTC.

The rearrangement links TRBV7-9 to TRBJ2-5; D remains unclear. Trimming removed 5 bases from V and 2 bases from J, with 12 bases in between. The length of the CDR3 is 14 residues. Germline values: CDR1 SEHNR, CDR2 FQNEAQ (reference sequence). The chain's CDR3 is CASSPSSWQETQYF. The DNA of the CDR3 is TGTGCCAGCAGCCCTTCTTCATGGCAAGAGACCCAGTACTTC.

This clonotype came up a few times. The chain couples TRBV4-1 to TRBJ2-5, with TRBD2 matching over 14 bases. CDR1 is MGHRA and CDR2 is YSYEKL in the germline V gene. V was pared by 0 bases and J by 2 bases, with 5 bases of the junction left unmatched. This CDR3 is 18 amino acids long. CDR3 sequence reads: CASSQETSGGAGQETQYF. CDR3 coding DNA: TGCGCCAGCAGCCAAGAGACTAGCGGGGGGGCTGGGCAAGAGACCCAGTACTTC.

The chain couples TRBV27 to TRBJ1-3; D remains ambiguous. Trimming pared 6 bases from V and 0 bases from J, leaving 12 bases between. Germline CDR1 and CDR2: MNHEY and SMNVEV (reference sequence). The CDR3 is made up of 15 amino acids. CDR3 in amino acids: CASSPGSLSGNTIYF. CDR3 DNA: TGTGCCAGCAGCCCCGGATCCCTCTCTGGAAACACCATATATTTT.

This clonotype has more than one count but fewer than ten. This CDR3 is CASSQDWSMSGVTQYF. CDR3 sequence (DNA): TGTGCCAGCAGCCAAGATTGGTCCATGAGCGGGGTTACGCAGTATTTT. V gene TRBV4-2 combines with J gene TRBJ2-3; 7 nucleotides align to TRBD2. The germline gives CDR1 LGHNA, CDR2 YNFKEQ. The CDR3 has 16 residues. The ends lost 0 bases at V and 8 bases at J; junction bases unmatched: 11.

This clonotype was seen many times. The V and J genes are TRBV11-2 and TRBJ2-7; D might be TRBD1 (5 bases). The CDR3 loop spans 15 amino acids. The V end lost 0 bases, the J end lost 0 bases, and 9 bases lay between the germline ends. Germline CDR1 SGHAT, CDR2 FQNNGV. DNA of the CDR3: TGTGCCAGCAGCTTAGAACAGGCCACCTCCTACGAGCAGTACTTC. Protein sequence: CASSLEQATSYEQYF.

The J gene is TRBJ1-4, the V gene TRBV5-1, with a tentative D call TRBD1 (5 bases). V dropped 0 bases and J dropped 5 bases, with 11 bases sitting between them. CDR3 length: 15 residues. Germline values: CDR1 SGHRS, CDR2 YFSETQ. The CDR3 is CASSLAAGLNEKLFF. CDR3 in DNA: TGCGCCAGCAGCTTGGCGGCAGGGTTAAATGAAAAACTGTTTTTT.

V gene TRBV12-3 or TRBV12-4 combines with J gene TRBJ2-1; 8 bases line up with TRBD1. This CDR3 is built from 16 residues. V was pared by 3 bases and J by 7 bases, with 11 bases of the junction left unmatched. DNA of the CDR3: TGTGCCAGCAGTTTCCCGGGACAGGCCCTGTGGAATGAGCAGTTCTTC. Translated: CASSFPGQALWNEQFF.

This rearrangement joins TRBV29-1 to TRBJ1-3; 7 bases are shared with TRBD1. Germline V gives CDR1 SQVTM, CDR2 ANQGSEA. J was trimmed by 1 base and V by 1 base; bases with no gene match: 4. The CDR3 totals 15 residues. The chain's CDR3 is CSVEGDRVSGNTIYF. CDR3 DNA: TGCAGCGTTGAAGGAGACAGGGTGTCTGGAAACACCATATATTTT.

The rearrangement uses TRBV7-9 and TRBJ1-1; 11 bases line up with TRBD1. CDR3 length: 15 amino acids. Trimming took 1 base from V and 5 from J; bases not matched to a gene: 3. Germline assignment: CDR1 SEHNR and CDR2 FQNEAQ (reference sequence). The CDR3 DNA is TGTGCCAGCAGCTTAGTAGGGACAGGGGGTACTGAAGCTTTCTTT. Its translation: CASSLVGTGGTEAFF.

This clonotype has a handful of counts. The rearrangement links TRBV20-1 to TRBJ2-1; 10 bases are a match to TRBD2. Trimming at V came to 3 bases and at J to 2 bases, leaving 7 bases not matched to a gene. Germline lookup yields CDR1 DFQATT and CDR2 SNEGSKA (reference sequence). This CDR3 region has 16 residues. The CDR3: CSASHSGGKPYNEQFF. The CDR3 DNA reads as TGCAGTGCTAGTCATAGCGGGGGGAAGCCCTACAATGAGCAGTTCTTC.